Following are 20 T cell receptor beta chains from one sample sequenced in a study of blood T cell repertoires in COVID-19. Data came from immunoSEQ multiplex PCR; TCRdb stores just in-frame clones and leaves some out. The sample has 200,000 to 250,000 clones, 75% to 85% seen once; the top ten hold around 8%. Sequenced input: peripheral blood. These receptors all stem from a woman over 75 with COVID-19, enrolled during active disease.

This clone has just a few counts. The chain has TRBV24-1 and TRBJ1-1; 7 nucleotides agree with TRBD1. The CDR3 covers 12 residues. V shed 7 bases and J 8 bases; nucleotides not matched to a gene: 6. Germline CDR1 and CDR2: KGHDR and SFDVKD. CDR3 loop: CATRGATGEAFF. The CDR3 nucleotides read TGTGCCACCAGGGGGGCGACAGGGGAAGCTTTCTTT.

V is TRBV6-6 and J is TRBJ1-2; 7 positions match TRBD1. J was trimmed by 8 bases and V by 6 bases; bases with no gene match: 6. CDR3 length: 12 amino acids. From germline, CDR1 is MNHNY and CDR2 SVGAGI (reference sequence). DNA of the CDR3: TGTGCCAGCAGCGCGGGACAGCTAGGCTACACCTTC. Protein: CASSAGQLGYTF.

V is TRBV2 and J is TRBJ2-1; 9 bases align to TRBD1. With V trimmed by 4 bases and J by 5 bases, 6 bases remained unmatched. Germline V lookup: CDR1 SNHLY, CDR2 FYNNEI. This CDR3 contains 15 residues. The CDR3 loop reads CASSVDRGSHNEQFF. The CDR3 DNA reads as TGTGCCAGCAGTGTGGACAGGGGTTCCCACAATGAGCAGTTCTTC.

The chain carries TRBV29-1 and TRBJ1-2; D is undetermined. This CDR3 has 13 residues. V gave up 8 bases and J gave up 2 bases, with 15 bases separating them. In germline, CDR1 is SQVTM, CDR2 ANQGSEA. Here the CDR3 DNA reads TGCAGCTCGGCGGAGGGTTTGAACTATGGCTACACCTTC. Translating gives CSSAEGLNYGYTF. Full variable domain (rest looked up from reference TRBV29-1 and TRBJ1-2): SAVISQKPSRDICQRGTSLTIQCQVDSQVTMMFWYRQQPGQSLTLIATANQGSEATYESGFVIDKFPISRPNLTFSTLTVSNMSPEDSSIYLCSSAEGLNYGYTFGSGTRLTVV.

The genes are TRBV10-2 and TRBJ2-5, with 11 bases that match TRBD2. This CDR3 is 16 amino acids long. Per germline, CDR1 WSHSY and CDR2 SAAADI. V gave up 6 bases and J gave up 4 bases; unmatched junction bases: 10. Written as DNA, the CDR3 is TGCGCCAGCAGGTCGAGCTCTAGCGGGGGGCCAGAGACCCAGTACTTC. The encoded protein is CASRSSSSGGPETQYF.

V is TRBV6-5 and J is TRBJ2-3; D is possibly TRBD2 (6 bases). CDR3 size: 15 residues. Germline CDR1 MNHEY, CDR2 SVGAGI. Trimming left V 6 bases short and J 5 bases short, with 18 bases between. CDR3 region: CASSWETSLIDTQYF. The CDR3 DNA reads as TGTGCCAGCAGCTGGGAAACTAGCCTGATAGATACGCAGTATTTT.

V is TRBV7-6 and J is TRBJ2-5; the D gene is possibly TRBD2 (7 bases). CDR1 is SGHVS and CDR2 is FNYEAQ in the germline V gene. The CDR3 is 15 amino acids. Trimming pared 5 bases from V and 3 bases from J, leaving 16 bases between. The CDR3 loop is CASSAGWGGKETQYF. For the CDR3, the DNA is TGTGCCAGCAGCGCCGGTTGGGGGGGCAAAGAGACCCAGTACTTC.

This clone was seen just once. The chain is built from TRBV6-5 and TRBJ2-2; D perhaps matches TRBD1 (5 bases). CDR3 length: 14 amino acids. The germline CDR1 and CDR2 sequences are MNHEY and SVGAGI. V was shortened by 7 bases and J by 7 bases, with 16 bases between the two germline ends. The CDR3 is CASNQGGLGGELFF. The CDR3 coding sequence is TGTGCCAGCAACCAGGGCGGTTTGGGCGGGGAGCTGTTTTTT.

The CDR3 reads CASSFTGAITEAFF. CDR3 bases: TGTGCCAGCAGCTTTACAGGGGCCATCACTGAAGCTTTCTTT. This sequence joins TRBV7-2 and TRBJ1-1; 7 positions match TRBD1. The CDR3 loop spans 14 amino acids. The junction had 5 bases not matched to a gene; V was cut back by 3 bases and J by 4 bases. Germline CDR1 is SGHTA and CDR2 is FQGNSA.

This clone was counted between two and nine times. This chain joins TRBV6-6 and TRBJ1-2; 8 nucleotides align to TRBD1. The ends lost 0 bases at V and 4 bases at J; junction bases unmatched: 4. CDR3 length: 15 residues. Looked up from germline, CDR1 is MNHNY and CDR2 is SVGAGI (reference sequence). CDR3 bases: TGTGCCAGCAGTTACTCGGACAGGGAAGCCTATGGCTACACCTTC. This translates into CASSYSDREAYGYTF.

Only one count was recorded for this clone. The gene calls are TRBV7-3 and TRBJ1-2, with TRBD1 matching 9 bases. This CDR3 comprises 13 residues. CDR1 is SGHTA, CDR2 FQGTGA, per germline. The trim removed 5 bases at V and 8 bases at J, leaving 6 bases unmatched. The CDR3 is CASSTGTGLGYTF. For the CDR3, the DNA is TGTGCCAGCAGCACCGGGACAGGGCTCGGCTACACCTTC.

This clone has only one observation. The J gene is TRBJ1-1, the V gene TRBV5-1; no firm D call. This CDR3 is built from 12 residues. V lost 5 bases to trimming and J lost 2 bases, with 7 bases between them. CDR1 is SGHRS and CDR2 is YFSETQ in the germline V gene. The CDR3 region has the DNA TGCGCCAGCAGGTGGGCCAACACTGAAGCTTTCTTT. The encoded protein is CASRWANTEAFF.

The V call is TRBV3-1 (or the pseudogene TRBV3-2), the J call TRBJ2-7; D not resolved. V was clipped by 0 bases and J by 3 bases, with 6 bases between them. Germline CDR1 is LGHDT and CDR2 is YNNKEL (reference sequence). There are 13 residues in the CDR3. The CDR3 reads CASSQEPSYEQYV. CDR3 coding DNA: TGTGCCAGCAGCCAAGAACCCAGCTACGAGCAGTACGTC.

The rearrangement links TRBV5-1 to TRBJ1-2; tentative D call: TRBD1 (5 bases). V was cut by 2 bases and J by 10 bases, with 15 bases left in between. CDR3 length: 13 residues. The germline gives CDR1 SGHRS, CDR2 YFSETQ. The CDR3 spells CASSFDSRGTYTF. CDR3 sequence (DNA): TGCGCCAGCAGCTTCGACTCTCGGGGGACCTACACCTTC.

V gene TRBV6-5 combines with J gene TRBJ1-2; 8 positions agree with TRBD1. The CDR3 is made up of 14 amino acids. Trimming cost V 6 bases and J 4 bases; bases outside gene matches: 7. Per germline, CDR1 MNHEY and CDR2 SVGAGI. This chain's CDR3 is CASSNLDRVYGYTF. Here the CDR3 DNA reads TGTGCCAGCAGCAATTTGGACAGGGTCTATGGCTACACCTTC.

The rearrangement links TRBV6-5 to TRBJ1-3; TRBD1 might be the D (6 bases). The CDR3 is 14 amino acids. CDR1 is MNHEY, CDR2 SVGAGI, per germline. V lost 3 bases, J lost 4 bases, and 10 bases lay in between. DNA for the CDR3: TGTGCCAGCAGTTATGGGCAGGGGGGAAACACCATATATTTT. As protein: CASSYGQGGNTIYF.

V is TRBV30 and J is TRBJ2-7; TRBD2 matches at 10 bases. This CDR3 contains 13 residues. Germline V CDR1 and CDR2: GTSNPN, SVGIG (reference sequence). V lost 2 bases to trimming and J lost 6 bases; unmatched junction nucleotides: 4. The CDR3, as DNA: TGTGCCTGGAGTCATCTAGCGGGAGCCGAGCAGTACTTC. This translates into CAWSHLAGAEQYF.

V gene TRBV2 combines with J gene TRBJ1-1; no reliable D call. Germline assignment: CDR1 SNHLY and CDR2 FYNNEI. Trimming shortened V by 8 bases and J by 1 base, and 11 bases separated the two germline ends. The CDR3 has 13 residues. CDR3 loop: CASGFNRNTEAFF. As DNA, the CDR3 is TGTGCCAGCGGATTTAACAGGAACACTGAAGCTTTCTTT. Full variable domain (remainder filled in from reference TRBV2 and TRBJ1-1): EPEVTQTPSHQVTQMGQEVILRCVPISNHLYFYWYRQILGQKVEFLVSFYNNEISEKSEIFDDQFSVERPDGSNFTLKIRSTKLEDSAMYFCASGFNRNTEAFFGQGTRLTVV.

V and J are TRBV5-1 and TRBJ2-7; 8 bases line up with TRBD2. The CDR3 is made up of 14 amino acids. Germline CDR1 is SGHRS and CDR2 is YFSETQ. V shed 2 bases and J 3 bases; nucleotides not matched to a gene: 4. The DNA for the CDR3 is TGCGCCAGCAGCTTTTCGGGACTAGTCTACGAGCAGTACTTC. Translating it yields CASSFSGLVYEQYF.

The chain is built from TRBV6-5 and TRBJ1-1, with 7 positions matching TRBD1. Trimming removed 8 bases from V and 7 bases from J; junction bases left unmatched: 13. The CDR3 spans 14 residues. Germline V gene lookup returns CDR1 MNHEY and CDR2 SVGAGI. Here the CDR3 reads CASGPPGRGDEAFF. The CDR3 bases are TGTGCCAGCGGCCCCCCGGGCAGGGGGGATGAAGCTTTCTTT.